What follows is one T cell receptor beta chain and its context. The sample comes from a study of CD8 T cells in Susac syndrome. Sequencing of TCR beta was performed on blood CD8+ T cells and on blood CD4+ T cells. A quantity of about 0.5 to 1 ug RNA underwent reverse transcription using random hexamers. TCRdb analysed the immunoSEQ multiplex PCR reads with MiXCR anew, one entry per CDR3 protein. The table shows 100,000 to 150,000 distinct CDR3 sequences, with roughly 80% occurring only once. The CDR3 is made up of 16 amino acids. Per the germline V gene, CDR1 is GTSNPN and CDR2 is SVGIG (reference sequence). Between the trimmed V and J ends, which lost 1 base and 7 bases, there was a span of 19 bases.

The sample comprised CD8+ T cells from PBMCs. The V gene is TRBV30, the J gene TRBJ1-4; D not certain. This receptor was identified in a human donor with multiple sclerosis. The CDR3 DNA reads TGTGCCTGGAGTGCCCCTGGCGAGGGCTCCAGTGAAAAACTGTTTTTT. As protein: CAWSAPGEGSSEKLFF.